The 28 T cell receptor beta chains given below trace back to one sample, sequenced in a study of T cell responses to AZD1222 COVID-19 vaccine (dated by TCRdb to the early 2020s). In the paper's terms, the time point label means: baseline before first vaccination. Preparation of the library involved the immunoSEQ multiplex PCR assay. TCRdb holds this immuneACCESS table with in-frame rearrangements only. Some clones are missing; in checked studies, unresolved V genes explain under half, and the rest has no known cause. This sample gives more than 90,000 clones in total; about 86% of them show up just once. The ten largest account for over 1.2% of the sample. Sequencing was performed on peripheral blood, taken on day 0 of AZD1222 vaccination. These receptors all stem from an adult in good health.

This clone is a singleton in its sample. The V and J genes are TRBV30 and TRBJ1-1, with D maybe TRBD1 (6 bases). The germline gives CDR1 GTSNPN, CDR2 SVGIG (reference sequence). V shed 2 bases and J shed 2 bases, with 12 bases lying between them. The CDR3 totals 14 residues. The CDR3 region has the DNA TGTGCCTGGAGTCCACGGGGGGGCAACACTGAAGCTTTCTTT. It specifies CAWSPRGGNTEAFF.

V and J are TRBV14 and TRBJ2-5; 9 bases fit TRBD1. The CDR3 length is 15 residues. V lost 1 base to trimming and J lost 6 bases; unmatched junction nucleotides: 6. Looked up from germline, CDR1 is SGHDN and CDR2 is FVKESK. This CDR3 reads CASSQAGQGKKTQYF. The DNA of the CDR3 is TGTGCCAGCAGCCAAGCTGGACAGGGGAAAAAGACCCAGTACTTC.

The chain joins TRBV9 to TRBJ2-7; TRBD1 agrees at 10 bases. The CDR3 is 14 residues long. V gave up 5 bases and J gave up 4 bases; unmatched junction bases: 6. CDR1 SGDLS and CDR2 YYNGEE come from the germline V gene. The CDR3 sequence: CASSAGTGVYEQYF. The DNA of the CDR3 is TGTGCCAGCAGTGCCGGGACAGGGGTGTACGAGCAGTACTTC.

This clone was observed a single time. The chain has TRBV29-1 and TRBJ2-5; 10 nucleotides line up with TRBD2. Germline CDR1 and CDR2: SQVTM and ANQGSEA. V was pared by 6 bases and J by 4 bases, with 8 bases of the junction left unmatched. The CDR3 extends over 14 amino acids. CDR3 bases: TGCAGCGTCGACCTAGCGGGAGTAGGAGAGACCCAGTACTTC. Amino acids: CSVDLAGVGETQYF.

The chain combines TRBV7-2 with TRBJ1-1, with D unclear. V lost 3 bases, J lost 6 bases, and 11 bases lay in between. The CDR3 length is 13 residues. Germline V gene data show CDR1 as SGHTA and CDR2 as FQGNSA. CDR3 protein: CASSFGGRAEAFF. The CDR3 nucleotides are TGTGCCAGCAGCTTCGGAGGTAGGGCTGAAGCTTTCTTT.

The CDR3 sequence: CASSFSGGIYSPLHF. The CDR3 nucleotides are TGCGCCAGCAGCTTCTCAGGGGGCATTTATTCACCCCTCCACTTT. This chain uses TRBV5-1 with TRBJ1-6, with 8 nucleotides matching TRBD1. V gave up 2 bases and J gave up 8 bases; unmatched junction bases: 6. This CDR3 is 15 amino acids long. CDR1 is SGHRS and CDR2 is YFSETQ in the germline V gene.

CDR3 in amino acids: CASRSGASGSYEQYF. The CDR3 bases are TGTGCCAGCAGGTCAGGGGCTAGCGGATCCTACGAGCAGTACTTC. The V gene is TRBV6-6, the J gene TRBJ2-7; D may be TRBD2 (7 bases). Germline values: CDR1 MNHNY, CDR2 SVGAGI (reference sequence). The V and J ends lost 6 bases and 1 base respectively, with 16 bases between them. This CDR3 comprises 15 residues.

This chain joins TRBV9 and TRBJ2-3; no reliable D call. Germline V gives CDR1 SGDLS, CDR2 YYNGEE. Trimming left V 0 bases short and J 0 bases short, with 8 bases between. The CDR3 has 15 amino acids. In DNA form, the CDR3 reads TGTGCCAGCAGCGTAGTGGGTGTTAGCACAGATACGCAGTATTTT. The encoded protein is CASSVVGVSTDTQYF.

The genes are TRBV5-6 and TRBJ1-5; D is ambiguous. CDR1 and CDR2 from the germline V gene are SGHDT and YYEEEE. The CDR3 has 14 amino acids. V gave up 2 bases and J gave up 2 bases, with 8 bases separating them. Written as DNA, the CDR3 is TGTGCCAGCAGCTTAACCGGGGGCAATCAGCCCCAGCATTTT. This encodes CASSLTGGNQPQHF.

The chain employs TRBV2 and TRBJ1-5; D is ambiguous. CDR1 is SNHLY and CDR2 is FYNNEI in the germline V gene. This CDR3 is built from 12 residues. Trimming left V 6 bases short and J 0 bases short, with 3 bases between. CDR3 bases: TGTGCCAGCAGAGATAGCAATCAGCCCCAGCATTTT. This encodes CASRDSNQPQHF.

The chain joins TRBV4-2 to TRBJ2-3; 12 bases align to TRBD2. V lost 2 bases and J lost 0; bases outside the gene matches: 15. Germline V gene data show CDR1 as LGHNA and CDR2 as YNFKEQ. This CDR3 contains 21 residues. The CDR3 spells CASSQQTGTSGPTNSTDTQYF. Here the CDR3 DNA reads TGTGCCAGCAGCCAACAAACCGGGACTAGCGGGCCAACGAACAGCACAGATACGCAGTATTTT.

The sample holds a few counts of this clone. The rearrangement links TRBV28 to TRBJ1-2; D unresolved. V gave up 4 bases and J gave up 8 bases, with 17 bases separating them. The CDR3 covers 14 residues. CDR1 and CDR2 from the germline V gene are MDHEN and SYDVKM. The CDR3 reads CASSSGGKAWGYTF. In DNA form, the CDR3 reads TGTGCCAGCAGTTCTGGTGGGAAGGCTTGGGGCTACACCTTC.

The CDR3 DNA is TGTGCCAGTAGCGTGCCGACAGGGAGGGGAACGACCCAGTACTTC. Protein sequence: CASSVPTGRGTTQYF. V is TRBV19 and J is TRBJ2-5, with D perhaps being TRBD1 or TRBD2 (7 bases each). This CDR3 is built from 15 residues. The V and J ends lost 6 bases and 7 bases respectively, with 21 bases between them. CDR1 and CDR2 (germline): LNHDA, SQIVND (reference sequence).

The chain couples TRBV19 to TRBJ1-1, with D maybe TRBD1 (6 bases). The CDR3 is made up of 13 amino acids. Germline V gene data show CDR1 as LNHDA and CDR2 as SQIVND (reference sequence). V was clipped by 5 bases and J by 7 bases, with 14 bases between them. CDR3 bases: TGTGCCAGTAGTCAACAGGGATCTTATGAAGCTTTCTTT. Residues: CASSQQGSYEAFF.

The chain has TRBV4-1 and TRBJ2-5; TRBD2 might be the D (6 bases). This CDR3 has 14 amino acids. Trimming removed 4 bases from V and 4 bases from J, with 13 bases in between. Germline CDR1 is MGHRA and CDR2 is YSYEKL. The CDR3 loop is CASSLMGGTETQYF. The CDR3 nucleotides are TGCGCCAGCAGCCTAATGGGCGGGACAGAGACCCAGTACTTC.

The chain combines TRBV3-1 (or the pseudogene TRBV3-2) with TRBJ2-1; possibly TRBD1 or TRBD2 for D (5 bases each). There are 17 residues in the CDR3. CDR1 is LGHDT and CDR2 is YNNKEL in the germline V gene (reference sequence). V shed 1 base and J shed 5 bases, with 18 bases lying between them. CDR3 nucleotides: TGTGCCAGCAGCCAAGTATCGCAACGGGACGAAAACAATGAGCAGTTCTTC. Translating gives CASSQVSQRDENNEQFF.

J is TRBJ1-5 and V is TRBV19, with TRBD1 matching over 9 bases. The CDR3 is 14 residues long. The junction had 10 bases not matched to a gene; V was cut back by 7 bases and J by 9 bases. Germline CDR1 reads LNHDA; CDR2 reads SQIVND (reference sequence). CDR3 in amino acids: CASKDDRGKRPQHF. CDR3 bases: TGTGCCAGTAAGGACGACAGGGGGAAGCGGCCCCAGCATTTT.

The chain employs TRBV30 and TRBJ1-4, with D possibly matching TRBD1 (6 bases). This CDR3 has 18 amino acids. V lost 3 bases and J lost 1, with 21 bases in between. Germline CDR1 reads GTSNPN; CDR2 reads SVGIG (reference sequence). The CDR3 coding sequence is TGTGCCTGGAGAATTACCGCCAGGGGTTTTTTAACTAATGAAAAACTGTTTTTT. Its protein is CAWRITARGFLTNEKLFF.

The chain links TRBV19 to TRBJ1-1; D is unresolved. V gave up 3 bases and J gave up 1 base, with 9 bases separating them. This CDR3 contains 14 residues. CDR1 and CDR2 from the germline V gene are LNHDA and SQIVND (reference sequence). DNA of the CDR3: TGTGCCAGTAGTATTAATAATGCGAACACTGAAGCTTTCTTT. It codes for CASSINNANTEAFF.

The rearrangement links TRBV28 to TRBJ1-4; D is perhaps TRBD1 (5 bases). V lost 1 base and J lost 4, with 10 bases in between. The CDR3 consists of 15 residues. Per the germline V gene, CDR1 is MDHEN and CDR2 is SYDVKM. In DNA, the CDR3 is TGTGCCAGCAGTTTATCGCAGGGCATTAATGAAAAACTGTTTTTT. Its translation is CASSLSQGINEKLFF.

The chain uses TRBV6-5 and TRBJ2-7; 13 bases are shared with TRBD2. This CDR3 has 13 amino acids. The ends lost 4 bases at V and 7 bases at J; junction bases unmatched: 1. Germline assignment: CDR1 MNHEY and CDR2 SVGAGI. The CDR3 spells CASSLGLAGEQYF. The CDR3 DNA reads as TGTGCCAGCAGTTTGGGACTAGCGGGAGAGCAGTACTTC.

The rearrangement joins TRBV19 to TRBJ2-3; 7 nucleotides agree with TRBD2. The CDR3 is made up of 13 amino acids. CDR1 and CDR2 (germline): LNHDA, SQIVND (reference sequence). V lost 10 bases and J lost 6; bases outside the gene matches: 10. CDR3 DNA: TGTGCCACCCGGACTAGTGAAGACGATACGCAGTATTTT. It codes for CATRTSEDDTQYF. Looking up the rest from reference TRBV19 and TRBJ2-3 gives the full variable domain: DGGITQSPKYLFRKEGQNVTLSCEQNLNHDAMYWYRQDPGQGLRLIYYSQIVNDFQKGDIAEGYSVSREKKESFPLTVTSAQKNPTAFYLCATRTSEDDTQYFGPGTRLTVL.

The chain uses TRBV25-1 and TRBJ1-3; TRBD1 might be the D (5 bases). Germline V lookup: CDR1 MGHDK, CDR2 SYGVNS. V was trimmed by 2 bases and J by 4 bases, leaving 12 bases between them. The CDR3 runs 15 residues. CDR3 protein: CASSEPAGWGNTIYF. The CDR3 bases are TGTGCCAGCAGTGAACCGGCAGGGTGGGGAAACACCATATATTTT.

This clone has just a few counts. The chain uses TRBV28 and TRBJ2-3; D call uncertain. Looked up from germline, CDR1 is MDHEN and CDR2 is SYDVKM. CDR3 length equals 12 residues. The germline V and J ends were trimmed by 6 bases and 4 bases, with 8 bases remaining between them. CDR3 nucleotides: TGTGCCAGCAGAGATTACCCAGATACGCAGTATTTT. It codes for CASRDYPDTQYF.

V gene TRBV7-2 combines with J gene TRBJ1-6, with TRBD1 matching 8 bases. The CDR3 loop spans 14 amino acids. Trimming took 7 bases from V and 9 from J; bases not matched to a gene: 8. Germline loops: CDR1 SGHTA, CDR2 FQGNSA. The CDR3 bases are TGTGCCAGCAATCCAACAGGGGGTGGTTCACCCCTCCACTTT. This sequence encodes CASNPTGGGSPLHF.

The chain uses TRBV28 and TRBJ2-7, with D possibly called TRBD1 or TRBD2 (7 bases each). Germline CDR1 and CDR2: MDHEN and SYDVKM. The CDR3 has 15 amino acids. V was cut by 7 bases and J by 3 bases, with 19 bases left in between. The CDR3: CASTSGQGGSYEQYF. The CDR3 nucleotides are TGTGCCAGCACAAGTGGGCAGGGGGGGAGCTACGAGCAGTACTTC.

The CDR3 is CASSEVLGRAEQYF. DNA of the CDR3: TGTGCCAGCAGTGAAGTGTTGGGGCGGGCTGAGCAGTACTTC. This chain joins TRBV2 and TRBJ2-7; possibly TRBD1 or TRBD2 for D (5 bases each). With 1 base removed from V and 7 bases from J, the gap between germline ends came to 14 bases. CDR1 is SNHLY, CDR2 FYNNEI, per germline. This CDR3 spans 14 amino acids. The full variable domain, with the rest looked up from reference TRBV2 and TRBJ2-7, is EPEVTQTPSHQVTQMGQEVILRCVPISNHLYFYWYRQILGQKVEFLVSFYNNEISEKSEIFDDQFSVERPDGSNFTLKIRSTKLEDSAMYFCASSEVLGRAEQYFGPGTRLTVT.

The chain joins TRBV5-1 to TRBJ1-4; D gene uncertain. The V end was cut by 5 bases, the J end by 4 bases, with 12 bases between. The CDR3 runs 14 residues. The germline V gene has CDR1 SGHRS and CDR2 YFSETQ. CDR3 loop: CASSYRRFNEKLFF. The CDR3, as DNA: TGCGCCAGCAGTTACCGACGGTTTAATGAAAAACTGTTTTTT.